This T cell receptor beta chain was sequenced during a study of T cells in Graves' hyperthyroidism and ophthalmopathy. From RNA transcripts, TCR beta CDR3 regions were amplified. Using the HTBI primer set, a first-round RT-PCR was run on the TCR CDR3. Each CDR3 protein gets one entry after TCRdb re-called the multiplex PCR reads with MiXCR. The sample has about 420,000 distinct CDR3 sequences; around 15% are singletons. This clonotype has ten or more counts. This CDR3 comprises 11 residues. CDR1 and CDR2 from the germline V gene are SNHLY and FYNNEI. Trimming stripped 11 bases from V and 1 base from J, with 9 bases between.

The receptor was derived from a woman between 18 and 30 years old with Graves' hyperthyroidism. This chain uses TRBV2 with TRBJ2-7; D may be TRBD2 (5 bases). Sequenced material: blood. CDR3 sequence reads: CAGGLSYEQYF. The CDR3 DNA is TGTGCCGGAGGACTGTCCTACGAGCAGTACTTC.